Here is one T cell receptor beta chain with its context. This entry comes from a study of shared clonotypes between healthy human individuals. Negatively enriched CD4+ T cells were divided by CD45RA into naive and memory. An even split of each subset's genomic DNA across several immunoSEQ plates was performed. Only in-frame clones appear in the TCRdb table, and some are missing; sequencing was by immunoSEQ multiplex PCR. The sample includes millions of clones, roughly 92% seen only once; the top ten take roughly 0.14%. This receptor was identified in a man aged 18 to 35 in good health. Source material: naive CD4+ T cells sorted from blood. The subset is: CD45RA+ positively selected.

The CDR3 DNA reads as TGTGCCTGGAGTGTACTTGGGGGGGTAGGGGCAGATACGCAGTATTTT. Its protein product is CAWSVLGGVGADTQYF. This rearrangement joins TRBV30 to TRBJ2-3; 7 bases are shared with TRBD2. The CDR3 consists of 16 residues. Trimming took 0 bases from V and 4 from J; bases not matched to a gene: 10. Per the germline V gene, CDR1 is GTSNPN and CDR2 is SVGIG (reference sequence).